The 11 T cell receptor beta chains given below trace back to one sample, sequenced in a study of CD8 T cells in ankylosing spondylitis. TCRdb ran MiXCR on the 5' RACE reads and lists one entry per CDR3 protein. The profile shows about 33,000 distinct CDR3 sequences, roughly 9.6% of them singletons. Sequenced material: synovial fluid, either unsorted or a sorted T cell fraction (not recorded which). Source of these receptors: a male donor with ankylosing spondylitis.

This clonotype is judged medium-sized. The genes are TRBV7-6 and TRBJ2-7; 7 nucleotides agree with TRBD2. Trimming removed 2 bases from V and 6 bases from J; junction bases left unmatched: 10. Germline CDR1 is SGHVS and CDR2 is FNYEAQ. This CDR3 spans 15 amino acids. CDR3 loop: CASSLSRTSRGEQYF. The DNA for the CDR3 is TGTGCCAGCAGCTTATCCAGGACTAGTCGTGGCGAGCAGTACTTC.

This clonotype was seen a few times. The rearrangement uses TRBV9 and TRBJ2-1; TRBD2 is a possible D gene (5 bases). The CDR3 is 14 amino acids. Germline-derived CDR1 and CDR2 are SGDLS and YYNGEE. Trimming shortened V by 4 bases and J by 6 bases, and 14 bases separated the two germline ends. The CDR3 sequence: CASSQFLTTNEQFF. Written as DNA, the CDR3 is TGTGCCAGCAGCCAATTCTTGACTACCAATGAGCAGTTCTTC.

This clonotype was detected only a few times. The gene calls are TRBV7-9 and TRBJ1-5; 7 positions agree with TRBD1. Germline V gene sequence: CDR1 SEHNR, CDR2 FQNEAQ (reference sequence). The CDR3 contains 15 residues. Unmatched junction bases numbered 10, after V lost 5 bases and J lost 6 bases. CDR3 bases: TGTGCCAGCAGCGATACAGGGGTTGAGGGTCAGCCCCAGCATTTT. It specifies CASSDTGVEGQPQHF.

This clonotype was detected many times. This chain joins TRBV9 and TRBJ2-3; D perhaps matches TRBD2 (6 bases). From germline, CDR1 is SGDLS and CDR2 YYNGEE. Trimming shortened V by 5 bases and J by 7 bases, and 23 bases separated the two germline ends. The CDR3 extends over 16 amino acids. CDR3 in DNA: TGTGCCAGCAGTTCTTCCATGGGACTTTCGGGGAATACGCAGTATTTT. Translating gives CASSSSMGLSGNTQYF.

CDR3 DNA sequence: TGCGCCAGCAGCTTGACAGGGGGCATGAATGAGCAGTTCTTC. This gives the protein CASSLTGGMNEQFF. The chain recombines TRBV5-1 with TRBJ2-1; 9 bases are shared with TRBD1. Germline trimming cut 1 base from V and 7 bases from J; bases unmatched to any gene: 3. There are 14 residues in the CDR3. Germline CDR1 is SGHRS and CDR2 is YFSETQ.

Worth noting for this clonotype: A much larger clone differs by one base, so this may be a read error. V gene TRBV27 combines with J gene TRBJ2-2; D not certain. V was trimmed by 6 bases and J by 8 bases, leaving 13 bases between them. The CDR3 length is 13 residues. CDR1 is MNHEY and CDR2 is SMNVEV in the germline V gene (reference sequence). This CDR3 is CASRDYPAGELFF. DNA of the CDR3: TGTGCCAGCAGGGATTACCCCGCAGGGGAGCTGTTTTTT.

This clonotype was recorded at least ten times. The chain couples TRBV28 to TRBJ1-1, with D perhaps matching TRBD1 (5 bases). Germline CDR1 MDHEN, CDR2 SYDVKM. Between the trimmed V and J ends, which lost 8 bases and 0 bases, there was a span of 13 bases. The CDR3 contains 14 residues. As DNA, the CDR3 is TGTGCCAGCCTCAGGGTCAGCGTGAACACTGAAGCTTTCTTT. This sequence encodes CASLRVSVNTEAFF.

This clonotype has only a few counts. V and J are TRBV21-1 and TRBJ1-1. TRBV21-1 is listed as a pseudogene. This CDR3 has 17 residues. CDR3 protein: CASSKLTDSSWNTEAFF. CDR3 bases: TGTGCCAGCAGCAAATTGACCGACAGTTCATGGAACACTGAAGCTTTCTTT.

This clonotype showed up just a few times. This chain links TRBV28 with TRBJ1-3; weak D call: TRBD1 (6 bases). This CDR3 has 17 amino acids. Germline-derived CDR1 and CDR2 are MDHEN and SYDVKM. V lost 5 bases and J 0 bases, leaving 17 bases between the germline ends. The CDR3 loop is CASSTQRGTFSGNTIYF. The DNA of the CDR3 is TGTGCCAGCAGTACCCAACGAGGGACATTCTCTGGAAACACCATATATTTT.

This clonotype came up many times. The chain couples TRBV27 to TRBJ1-5; a weak D match, TRBD1 (5 bases). This CDR3 comprises 13 residues. Trimming took 4 bases from V and 4 from J, leaving 8 bases between them. In germline, CDR1 is MNHEY, CDR2 SMNVEV (reference sequence). CDR3 coding DNA: TGTGCCAGCAGTTCCAGGGTAAATCAGCCCCAGCATTTT. Amino acids: CASSSRVNQPQHF.

This rearrangement joins TRBV19 to TRBJ2-1; D not certain. From germline, CDR1 is LNHDA and CDR2 SQIVND (reference sequence). The V and J ends lost 4 bases and 0 bases respectively, with 10 bases between them. The CDR3 is 15 amino acids. The CDR3 nucleotides are TGTGCCAGTAGTAACGGGTTTTCCTCCTACAATGAGCAGTTCTTC. Protein product: CASSNGFSSYNEQFF.